A selection of T cell receptor beta chains follows, all from one sample in a study of T cell responses to AZD1222 COVID-19 vaccine. The assay was immunoSEQ multiplex PCR, and TCRdb's table has in-frame clones only and misses some. This sample has under 75,000 clones, with around 85% found just once. The specimen comprised peripheral blood, sampled on day 0 of AZD1222 vaccination. Receptors were obtained from an adult in good health. Each CDR3 is given without its conserved first and last residue. Fields, in order: J gene, V gene, CDR3 protein.

>TRBJ1-2|TRBV7-2
ASSLETGTYGYT
>TRBJ1-5|TRBV19
ASKVFRGQNQPQH
>TRBJ2-2|TRBV10-3
AIPTENSEGGELF
>TRBJ1-4|TRBV29-1
SAGTEGEKLF
>TRBJ2-5|TRBV6-6
ASTQTSATQETQY
>TRBJ1-6|TRBV6-4
ASGQEENSPLH
>TRBJ1-5|TRBV15
ATSRVGGTGEDQPQH
>TRBJ1-1|TRBV11-3
ASSLGGNTEAF
>TRBJ1-2|TRBV11-2
ASSLEGDYGYT
>TRBJ2-5|TRBV11-2
ASSLEPGGSLLY
>TRBJ1-5|TRBV9
ASSGRTVGPQH
>TRBJ1-1|TRBV6-5
ASRLTTGGTEAF
>TRBJ2-6|TRBV20-1
SASSGDSGANVLT
>TRBJ2-1|TRBV10-1
ASSRRDSRDEQF
>TRBJ1-3|TRBV18
ASSPPNRSGNTIY
>TRBJ1-2|TRBV5-5
ASSPGTGDGYT
>TRBJ1-1|TRBV12-3/TRBV12-4
ASRPGQNTEAF
>TRBJ1-2|TRBV24-1
ATSDHKGGGYT
>TRBJ1-2|TRBV4-2
ASSQERAYGYT
>TRBJ2-7|TRBV3-1/TRBV3-2
ASSQQPGTASEQY
>TRBJ1-6|TRBV7-9
ASSPDRDGSPLH
>TRBJ1-1|TRBV27
ASSFNPQGRTEAF
>TRBJ1-5|TRBV12-3/TRBV12-4
ASSLVKDQPQH
>TRBJ1-5|TRBV2
ASRLTGPQH
>TRBJ2-2|TRBV29-1
SVEEQPGELF
>TRBJ1-2|TRBV25-1
ASSGFGLNGYT
>TRBJ2-1|TRBV7-6
ASSRRGQGILNEQF
>TRBJ1-2|TRBV5-1
ASRTASQGNGYT
>TRBJ2-7|TRBV6-1
ASSEFRGYEQY
>TRBJ1-2|TRBV27
ASSRTGSNYGYT
>TRBJ2-7|TRBV7-9
ASRSGLAGVFDEQY
>TRBJ2-1|TRBV12-3/TRBV12-4
ASSLSSYNEQF
>TRBJ1-5|TRBV7-8
ASSPDREGLWSNQPQH
>TRBJ2-6|TRBV29-1
SVEEVGGANVLT
>TRBJ2-7|TRBV6-5
ASRPTSGGFYEQY
>TRBJ2-7|TRBV27
ASSLGGQGQSYEQY
>TRBJ2-7|TRBV6-5
ASSLFRGYEQY
>TRBJ1-1|TRBV3-1/TRBV3-2
ASSQEGPSFKWAEAF
>TRBJ2-7|TRBV9
ASSVGVINHEQY
>TRBJ1-2|TRBV5-1
ASSPTPGQQNYGYT
>TRBJ1-6|TRBV27
ASSLGVGSPLH
>TRBJ1-5|TRBV9
ASSVDSRRNQPQH
>TRBJ1-3|TRBV5-1
ASRRRGTGNTIY
>TRBJ1-6|TRBV11-3
ASSPGQGSYNSPLH
>TRBJ2-2|TRBV5-4
ASSLATMNTGELF